The 25 T cell receptor beta chains below come from one sample, sequenced in a study of vaccination and CD4 T cells after COVID-19. These receptors lack a known antigen. The study sequenced cultured CD4+ T cell DNA using the Oncomine TCR Beta short-read assay. MiXCR was run by TCRdb on the PCR reads, yielding one entry per CDR3 protein. The sample includes approximately 15,000 distinct CDR3 sequences, approximately 29% of them seen just once. Described treatment: roughly ten-day PBMC culture with coronavirus spike peptide pools or control peptides (ViraFEST assay). Sequencing input: cultured CD4+ T cells from blood. These receptor sequences come from a human donor with COVID-19.

The rearrangement uses TRBV20-1 and TRBJ2-1; D ambiguous. CDR1 and CDR2 from the germline V gene are DFQATT and SNEGSKA (reference sequence). The germline V and J ends were trimmed by 1 base and 2 bases, with 9 bases remaining between them. The CDR3 contains 14 residues. The CDR3 loop reads CSARGGFPYNEQFF. For the CDR3, the DNA is TGCAGTGCTAGAGGGGGATTCCCCTACAATGAGCAGTTCTTC.

This clonotype was observed a handful of times. V is TRBV25-1 and J is TRBJ2-2; TRBD2 agrees at 13 bases. CDR3 length equals 17 residues. After removal of 4 bases from V and 5 bases from J, the junction contained 7 bases not matched to a gene. Germline lookup yields CDR1 MGHDK and CDR2 SYGVNS. The CDR3 here is CASSALGLAGLTGELFF. CDR3 in DNA: TGTGCCAGCAGTGCCCTGGGACTAGCGGGGTTAACCGGGGAGCTGTTTTTT.

V is TRBV20-1 and J is TRBJ1-1; D uncertain. Germline loops: CDR1 DFQATT, CDR2 SNEGSKA (reference sequence). Trimming shortened V by 2 bases and J by 3 bases, and 10 bases separated the two germline ends. The CDR3 is 13 residues long. CDR3 coding DNA: TGCAGTGCTAGACAAGGGTATGACACTGAAGCTTTCTTT. It yields the protein CSARQGYDTEAFF.

This clonotype was seen a few times. V gene TRBV10-1 combines with J gene TRBJ1-2, with 7 positions matching TRBD1. With V trimmed by 6 bases and J by 3 bases, 19 bases remained unmatched. Germline V lookup: CDR1 WNHNN, CDR2 SYGVQD (reference sequence). The CDR3 loop spans 18 amino acids. The CDR3 reads CASSLTVPDRRTDYGYTF. The CDR3 bases are TGCGCCAGCAGCCTAACCGTTCCGGACAGGCGGACTGACTATGGCTACACCTTC.

The genes are TRBV20-1 and TRBJ1-3; D not resolved. Germline V gene sequence: CDR1 DFQATT, CDR2 SNEGSKA (reference sequence). V was clipped by 3 bases and J by 7 bases, with 16 bases between them. There are 14 residues in the CDR3. Written as DNA, the CDR3 is TGCAGTGCTAGTGTACCCCCTCCTCTGAACACCATATATTTT. This gives the protein CSASVPPPLNTIYF.

The chain combines TRBV6-1 with TRBJ1-4, with D possibly matching TRBD1 (6 bases). V was pared by 11 bases and J by 3 bases, with 16 bases between. The CDR3 sequence is 14 residues long. Germline CDR1 is MNHNS and CDR2 is SASEGT. CDR3 DNA sequence: TGTGCCGTCAACGGCAGACAGGCTAATGAAAAACTGTTTTTT. It is translated as CAVNGRQANEKLFF.

This clonotype was counted a few times. This chain links TRBV20-1 with TRBJ2-5; 10 nucleotides agree with TRBD1. V trimming: 6 bases; J trimming: 5 bases; junction bases outside the gene matches: 9. The CDR3 is 14 residues long. Germline assignment: CDR1 DFQATT and CDR2 SNEGSKA (reference sequence). CDR3 nucleotides: TGCAGTGCGACCCTGACAGGGGGCAGGGAGACCCAGTACTTC. Its translation: CSATLTGGRETQYF.

This clonotype was seen a handful of times. This sequence joins TRBV12-3 or TRBV12-4 and TRBJ1-1; D remains ambiguous. Trimming pared 6 bases from V and 1 base from J, leaving 15 bases between. This CDR3 region has 15 residues. CDR3 residues: CASSPTIHGNTEAFF. The CDR3 DNA is TGTGCCAGCAGCCCGACCATACATGGGAACACTGAAGCTTTCTTT.

The table lists this clonotype with a few counts. The V call is TRBV20-1, the J call TRBJ1-5; 8 bases fit TRBD1. This CDR3 has 14 amino acids. Per the germline V gene, CDR1 is DFQATT and CDR2 is SNEGSKA (reference sequence). The J segment lost 2 bases and the V segment lost 6 bases, leaving 6 bases of the junction unmatched. The CDR3 sequence is CSAPPTGGNQPQHF. CDR3 coding DNA: TGCAGTGCACCACCGACAGGGGGCAATCAGCCCCAGCATTTT.

The chain employs TRBV7-2 and TRBJ1-5; the D gene is possibly TRBD1 (6 bases). CDR1 and CDR2 (germline): SGHTA, FQGNSA. Trimming removed 8 bases from V and 2 bases from J, with 16 bases in between. This CDR3 region has 15 residues. The CDR3 region is CASSKGGGGNQPQHF. CDR3 sequence (DNA): TGTGCCAGCTCCAAGGGGGGGGGCGGCAATCAGCCCCAGCATTTT. Looking up the rest from reference TRBV7-2 and TRBJ1-5 gives the full variable domain: GAGVSQSPSNKVTEKGKDVELRCDPISGHTALYWYRQSLGQGLEFLIYFQGNSAPDKSGLPSDRFSAERTGGSVSTLTIQRTQQEDSAVYLCASSKGGGGNQPQHFGDGTRLSIL.

The chain couples TRBV5-5 to TRBJ1-2; 11 bases match TRBD1. V lost 4 bases and J lost 4; bases outside the gene matches: 15. The germline CDR1 and CDR2 sequences are SGHKS and YYEKEE (reference sequence). The CDR3 length is 18 residues. CDR3 loop: CASSQGTGQGAAGYGYTF. The CDR3 DNA follows: TGTGCCAGCAGCCAGGGAACCGGACAGGGGGCGGCTGGCTATGGCTACACCTTC.

CDR3 nucleotides: TGTGCCAGCAGCCTACAGAACACCGGGGAGCTGTTTTTT. It specifies CASSLQNTGELFF. The rearrangement uses TRBV16 and TRBJ2-2; D remains unclear. The germline CDR1 and CDR2 sequences are KGHSY and FQNENV. The CDR3 runs to 13 residues. Trimming removed 4 bases at V and 1 base at J, with 4 bases between.

This clonotype was observed a single time. V usage is TRBV6-2 or TRBV6-3 and J usage is TRBJ2-5; maybe TRBD2 (7 bases). The CDR3 has 15 residues. Deletions cut 6 bases from V and 3 bases from J, with 17 bases between. CDR1 and CDR2 from the germline V gene are MNHEY and SVGEGT. CDR3 DNA sequence: TGTGCCAGCAGGGACGGGGGGCAGGCAAAAGAGACCCAGTACTTC. Its protein is CASRDGGQAKETQYF.

This clonotype was detected only a few times. The chain combines TRBV7-8 with TRBJ2-3; D is undetermined. The germline gives CDR1 SGHVS, CDR2 FQNEAQ. The CDR3 extends over 16 amino acids. Deletions cut 4 bases from V and 0 bases from J, with 14 bases between. The CDR3 region is CASSSRGFTSTDTQYF. Here the CDR3 DNA reads TGTGCCAGCAGCTCCCGTGGGTTTACTAGCACAGATACGCAGTATTTT.

This clonotype occurred a few times. The chain links TRBV14 to TRBJ2-5, with D uncertain. Trimming pared 1 base from V and 3 bases from J, leaving 12 bases between. The CDR3 totals 15 residues. Germline lookup yields CDR1 SGHDN and CDR2 FVKESK. CDR3 protein: CASSQGSSNKETQYF. The CDR3 DNA follows: TGTGCCAGCAGCCAAGGGTCCTCTAATAAAGAGACCCAGTACTTC. The full variable domain, rest sourced from reference TRBV14 and TRBJ2-5, is EAGVTQFPSHSVIEKGQTVTLRCDPISGHDNLYWYRRVMGKEIKFLLHFVKESKQDESGMPNNRFLAERTGGTYSTLKVQPAELEDSGVYFCASSQGSSNKETQYFGPGTRLLVL.

The chain is built from TRBV7-9 and TRBJ2-7; D is tentatively TRBD1 or TRBD2 (6 bases each). Germline V gene data show CDR1 as SEHNR and CDR2 as FQNEAQ (reference sequence). The CDR3 has 16 residues. The ends were cut back, 6 bases at V and 5 bases at J, with 23 bases in the middle. The CDR3 sequence is CASRTIREGGRNEQYF. The CDR3 DNA follows: TGTGCCAGCAGAACGATCAGGGAAGGGGGGAGGAACGAGCAGTACTTC.

The chain links TRBV12-3 or TRBV12-4 to TRBJ2-3; D is possibly TRBD2 (8 bases). CDR3 length equals 14 residues. V lost 7 bases and J lost 5, with 16 bases in between. Here the CDR3 DNA reads TGTGCCAGCAACCTCGGGAGGGGGCTAGATACGCAGTATTTT. As protein: CASNLGRGLDTQYF.

This chain links TRBV5-1 with TRBJ1-1; tentatively, D is TRBD1 (5 bases). V was trimmed by 2 bases and J by 4 bases, leaving 21 bases between them. This CDR3 is 17 amino acids long. The germline V gene has CDR1 SGHRS and CDR2 YFSETQ. In nucleotides, the CDR3 is TGCGCCAGCAGCTTAACCGGGACGACAATTTTGGGCACTGAAGCTTTCTTT. Its protein product is CASSLTGTTILGTEAFF.

This clonotype was found a few times. An end of the junction does not agree with germline; a read error may underlie this. The chain employs TRBV5-3 and TRBJ2-7; possibly TRBD1 for D (6 bases). TRBV5-3 is sorted into the ORF group, with uncertain function. The CDR3 runs 15 residues. CDR3: CASSFFDRSSYEQYF. Here the CDR3 DNA reads TGTGCCAGCAGCTTTTTCGACAGGAGCTCCTACGAGCAGTACTTC.

A few counts support this clonotype. This chain's CDR3 is CSAPERTGKNSPLHF. CDR3 coding DNA: TGCAGTGCTCCCGAGAGAACAGGGAAGAATTCACCCCTCCACTTT. This rearrangement joins TRBV20-1 to TRBJ1-6; perhaps TRBD1 as D (6 bases). V dropped 5 bases and J dropped 7 bases, with 18 bases sitting between them. This CDR3 region has 15 residues. The V gene's germline CDR1 is DFQATT and CDR2 SNEGSKA (reference sequence).

By sample share, this clonotype is large. This chain joins TRBV7-3 and TRBJ1-1; D is uncertain. The CDR3 spans 13 residues. The V gene lost 5 bases and the J gene lost 3 bases, with 10 bases spanning the gap. Germline-derived CDR1 and CDR2 are SGHTA and FQGTGA. For the CDR3, the DNA is TGTGCCAGCAGCAGAGCAGGATACACTGAAGCTTTCTTT. This sequence encodes CASSRAGYTEAFF.

The chain recombines TRBV29-1 with TRBJ1-1; possible D gene TRBD1, 6 bases. Germline CDR1 and CDR2: SQVTM and ANQGSEA. V lost 7 bases and J lost 7, with 13 bases in between. CDR3 length equals 11 residues. As DNA, the CDR3 is TGCAGCGCCGACAGGTCCAATGAAGCTTTCTTT. Protein product: CSADRSNEAFF.

This clonotype has more than one count but fewer than ten. The chain joins TRBV20-1 to TRBJ1-1, with 10 bases fitting TRBD1. The V gene's germline CDR1 is DFQATT and CDR2 SNEGSKA (reference sequence). The J segment lost 0 bases and the V segment lost 3 bases, leaving 4 bases of the junction unmatched. This CDR3 comprises 15 residues. This CDR3 is CSASGQGGMNTEAFF. DNA of the CDR3: TGCAGTGCTAGTGGACAGGGGGGTATGAACACTGAAGCTTTCTTT.

A few counts support this clonotype. CDR3 bases: TGTGCCACCAGCAGAGCCTCCGACAGGCCCGGCTACACCTTC. Translated: CATSRASDRPGYTF. The chain recombines TRBV15 with TRBJ1-2, with D possibly being TRBD1 (6 bases). This CDR3 comprises 14 residues. Germline CDR1 and CDR2: LNHNV and YYDKDF (reference sequence). V was shortened by 1 base and J by 8 bases, with 14 bases between the two germline ends.

The chain combines TRBV2 with TRBJ1-3, with D maybe TRBD1 (5 bases). The CDR3 is made up of 15 amino acids. Germline CDR1 and CDR2: SNHLY and FYNNEI. Between the trimmed V and J ends, which lost 4 bases and 2 bases, there was a span of 12 bases. CDR3 sequence: CASSAVGTAGNTIYF. The DNA of the CDR3 is TGTGCCAGCAGTGCTGTGGGGACCGCTGGAAACACCATATATTTT.